These T cell receptor beta chains were read from a single sample in a study of cytomegalovirus exposure and HLA in healthy donors. Using immunoSEQ multiplex PCR, the repertoire was profiled, and TCRdb retains in-frame clones only, with some absent. The sample comprises about 140,000 clones, 68% of which are singletons, and more than 4% rests with the top ten. Sample: PBMCs. Receptors were obtained from a man in his fifties or sixties in good health and CMV-seronegative. The CDR3 runs from the conserved cysteine through the conserved F or W. The D gene is left open where the match is weak. Expanded clones are given a class, and other clones once, few, many or no size at all.

d_call clone_size j_call v_call cdr3_aa cdr3_nt
TRBD1 once TRBJ2-7 TRBV11-3 CASSLTGDSYEQYF TGTGCCAGCAGCTTGACAGGGGATTCCTACGAGCAGTACTTC
- - TRBJ1-2 TRBV4-3 CASSQDPREGGYTF TGCGCCAGCAGCCAAGATCCCCGCGAGGGCGGCTACACCTTC
TRBD1 few TRBJ2-1 TRBV5-6 CASSPPGQGVSEQFF TGTGCCAGCAGCCCCCCGGGACAGGGAGTAAGTGAGCAGTTCTTC
TRBD2 - TRBJ2-1 TRBV6-5 CASSYRPAGYNEQFF TGTGCCAGCAGTTATCGCCCAGCGGGATACAATGAGCAGTTCTTC
TRBD1 - TRBJ1-2 TRBV5-4 CASSAARDRAIEYGYTF TGTGCCAGCAGCGCCGCCCGGGACAGGGCGATCGAATATGGCTACACCTTC
- - TRBJ1-4 TRBV5-6 CASSLGGRTNEKLFF TGTGCCAGCAGCTTGGGAGGGAGAACTAATGAAAAACTGTTTTTT
- - TRBJ1-2 TRBV14 CASSPQDSYTNYGYTF TGTGCCAGCAGCCCGCAGGACAGTTATACTAACTATGGCTACACCTTC
- - TRBJ1-2 TRBV21-1 CASSTIMRGLSDYGYTF TGTGCCAGCAGCACCATCATGAGGGGGCTAAGCGACTATGGCTACACCTTC
TRBD2 few TRBJ2-1 TRBV12-5 CASGLFAPSGRFSNEQFF TGTGCTAGTGGTTTGTTCGCTCCGAGCGGGAGGTTTAGCAATGAGCAGTTCTTC
- - TRBJ1-2 TRBV18 CASSARGPGYGYTF TGTGCCAGCTCAGCCAGGGGACCTGGGTATGGCTACACCTTC
- - TRBJ2-4 TRBV6-5 CASRGTGLAKNIQYF TGTGCCAGCAGAGGTACAGGGTTAGCCAAAAACATTCAGTACTTC
- - TRBJ2-3 TRBV28 CASSLTASATDTQYF TGTGCCAGCAGTTTAACCGCTAGCGCCACAGATACGCAGTATTTT
- few TRBJ2-1 TRBV7-6 CASSLVSGRYNEQFF TGTGCCAGCAGCTTAGTGAGCGGGCGCTACAATGAGCAGTTCTTC
- once TRBJ2-5 TRBV6-1 CASRRSGTYQETQYF TGTGCCAGCAGACGGTCCGGGACATACCAAGAGACCCAGTACTTC
TRBD2 once TRBJ2-1 TRBV7-7 CASSLKSGGEQFF TGTGCCAGCAGCTTGAAATCGGGAGGTGAGCAGTTCTTC
- - TRBJ2-2 TRBV7-3 CASSREGRGNTGELFF TGTGCCAGCAGCCGGGAAGGACGGGGGAACACCGGGGAGCTGTTTTTT
- - TRBJ2-1 TRBV5-1 CASRFPSTNEQFF TGCGCCAGCAGGTTTCCTAGCACCAATGAGCAGTTCTTC
TRBD1 once TRBJ2-7 TRBV5-1 CASSFPGQGGPLYYEQYF TGCGCCAGCAGCTTCCCGGGACAGGGGGGCCCTCTCTACTACGAGCAGTACTTC
- - TRBJ1-5 TRBV6-5 CASSYGRDGLPQHF TGTGCCAGCAGTTACGGGAGGGACGGGCTGCCCCAGCATTTT
TRBD2 - TRBJ2-1 TRBV7-2 CASSLGTSGPYNEQFF TGTGCCAGCAGCTTAGGGACTAGCGGACCCTACAATGAGCAGTTCTTC
- - TRBJ1-4 TRBV28 CASSPLTQVATNEKLFF TGTGCCAGCAGTCCCCTAACTCAGGTAGCAACTAATGAAAAACTGTTTTTT
TRBD1 - TRBJ1-2 TRBV4-2 CASSQVSPLERDRAVHGYTF TGTGCCAGCAGCCAAGTATCCCCTCTGGAGCGAGACAGGGCAGTTCACGGCTACACCTTC
- few TRBJ1-5 TRBV7-9 CASSLVGSDYSNQPQHF TGTGCCAGCAGCTTAGTAGGCAGCGACTATAGCAATCAGCCCCAGCATTTT
TRBD1 - TRBJ1-1 TRBV30 CACHDRGMNTEAFF TGTGCCTGCCATGACAGGGGAATGAACACTGAAGCTTTCTTT
TRBD2 few TRBJ2-1 TRBV30 CAWSGGLAGNEQFF TGTGCCTGGAGCGGAGGACTAGCGGGAAATGAGCAGTTCTTC
- - TRBJ2-4 TRBV30 CAWSVGDTNIQYF TGTGCCTGGAGTGTAGGGGATACAAACATTCAGTACTTC
TRBD2 - TRBJ2-2 TRBV19 CASSSSGNTGELFF TGTGCCAGTAGCTCTAGCGGGAACACCGGGGAGCTGTTTTTT
- - TRBJ2-3 TRBV29-1 CSVRRESTDTQYF TGCAGCGTTAGAAGGGAGAGCACAGATACGCAGTATTTT
TRBD2 - TRBJ2-2 TRBV2 CAGGGLAVNTGELFF TGTGCAGGGGGGGGACTAGCGGTGAACACCGGGGAGCTGTTTTTT
TRBD2 - TRBJ2-1 TRBV5-1 CASRRGLASTGNEQFF TGCGCCAGCAGGCGGGGACTAGCATCTACTGGCAATGAGCAGTTCTTC
- - TRBJ2-1 TRBV7-8 CASSLGLHSYNEQFF TGTGCCAGCAGCTTAGGACTACACTCCTACAATGAGCAGTTCTTC
- - TRBJ2-2 TRBV6-6 CASSYSGTDNTGELFF TGTGCCAGCAGTTACTCCGGGACTGATAACACCGGGGAGCTGTTTTTT
- once TRBJ2-3 TRBV2 CASSILAVPTDTQYF TGTGCCAGCAGTATCTTAGCGGTACCCACAGATACGCAGTATTTT
TRBD2 - TRBJ2-5 TRBV4-2 CASSQRGTSGQETQYF TGTGCCAGCAGCCAAAGGGGGACTAGCGGACAAGAGACCCAGTACTTC
TRBD1 - TRBJ1-4 TRBV6-5 CASSYTTGTGVEKLFF TGTGCCAGCAGTTACACCACCGGGACAGGGGTTGAAAAACTGTTTTTT
TRBD2 - TRBJ2-2 TRBV19 CASSILVAGDTGELFF TGTGCCAGTAGTATACTGGTAGCGGGTGACACCGGGGAGCTGTTTTTT
- - TRBJ2-6 TRBV6-5 CASSYSSSGANVLTF TGTGCCAGCAGTTACTCGAGCTCTGGGGCCAACGTCCTGACTTTC
- - TRBJ2-3 TRBV6-4 CASRPSGTDTQYF TGTGCCAGCAGACCTTCCGGGACAGATACGCAGTATTTT
TRBD1 - TRBJ2-7 TRBV6-5 CASSWGQGFEQYF TGTGCCAGCAGCTGGGGACAGGGGTTCGAGCAGTACTTC
TRBD2 few TRBJ2-1 TRBV9 CASSGGAGASYNEQFF TGTGCCAGCAGCGGAGGGGCGGGAGCGTCCTACAATGAGCAGTTCTTC
TRBD1 - TRBJ2-1 TRBV28 CASSSYGGTGAYEQFF TGTGCCAGCAGCAGCTACGGGGGGACAGGGGCGTATGAGCAGTTCTTC
TRBD1 - TRBJ2-7 TRBV7-3 CASSRGTGVSYEQYF TGTGCCAGCAGCCGGGGGACAGGGGTTTCCTACGAGCAGTACTTC
TRBD2 - TRBJ2-1 TRBV6-6 CASSSTLAGLNNEQFF TGTGCCAGCAGTTCCACACTAGCGGGACTAAACAATGAGCAGTTCTTC
- once TRBJ2-5 TRBV7-2 CASSLAGGRGETQYF TGTGCCAGCAGCTTAGCTGGTGGGAGAGGGGAGACCCAGTACTTC
- - TRBJ1-5 TRBV7-9 CASSLPGSNQPQHF TGTGCCAGCAGCCTTCCGGGGAGCAATCAGCCCCAGCATTTT
- - TRBJ2-6 TRBV7-2 CASSLVPRVSGANVLTF TGTGCCAGCAGCTTAGTCCCCCGAGTATCTGGGGCCAACGTCCTGACTTTC
- - TRBJ1-1 TRBV10-3 CAISGAKDTEAFF TGTGCCATCAGTGGGGCCAAGGACACTGAAGCTTTCTTT